This is a list of T cell receptor beta chains from one sample in a study of T cell changes during pregnancy in multiple sclerosis. Profiling relied on immunoSEQ multiplex PCR, and the TCRdb table lists in-frame clones only, not all of them. The sample consists of some 64,000 clones, about 90% of them appearing once. Sample: peripheral blood, taken in the first trimester of pregnancy. The receptors were sampled from a female donor with multiple sclerosis, enrolled in a pregnancy study. CDR3s include the opening cysteine and the closing phenylalanine or tryptophan. The D gene is left open where the match is weak. The listing skips clone size in some rows; elsewhere it reads once, few, many or a size class.

v_gene	d_gene	abundance	j_gene	CDR3aa	CDR3nt
TRBV7-3	-	few	TRBJ1-3	CASSSGGSGNTIYF	TGTGCCAGCAGCTCCGGGGGCTCTGGAAACACCATATATTTT
TRBV6-5	TRBD1	-	TRBJ2-2	CASSFGTGVTGELFF	TGTGCCAGCAGTTTCGGGACAGGGGTGACCGGGGAGCTGTTTTTT
TRBV7-6	-	-	TRBJ2-1	CASSLGTSSYNEQFF	TGTGCCAGCAGCTTAGGGACTTCCTCCTACAATGAGCAGTTCTTC
TRBV2	-	once	TRBJ2-5	CASSEAWGRGETQYF	TGTGCCAGCAGTGAAGCGTGGGGGCGAGGTGAGACCCAGTACTTC
TRBV6-1	TRBD2	-	TRBJ2-3	CASRGTSGSTDTQYF	TGTGCCAGCAGGGGGACTAGCGGGAGCACAGATACGCAGTATTTT
TRBV30	TRBD1	-	TRBJ1-2	CAWSPHRGLDYGYTF	TGTGCCTGGAGTCCTCACAGGGGATTGGACTATGGCTACACCTTC
TRBV2	TRBD2	-	TRBJ2-1	CAIPRGSSYNEQFF	TGTGCCATCCCGCGGGGGAGCTCCTACAATGAGCAGTTCTTC
TRBV14	-	-	TRBJ2-2	CASSRYARADTGELFF	TGTGCCAGCAGCCGTTATGCCAGGGCGGACACCGGGGAGCTGTTTTTT
TRBV4-1	TRBD2	once	TRBJ2-7	CASSRGLAGLYEQYF	TGCGCCAGCAGCAGAGGACTAGCGGGGCTATACGAGCAGTACTTC
TRBV5-8	-	-	TRBJ2-4	CASSLKRKNIQYF	TGTGCCAGCAGCTTGAAGCGCAAAAACATTCAGTACTTC
TRBV28	-	-	TRBJ2-1	CASSSPSEQFF	TGTGCCAGCAGTTCCCCTTCGGAGCAGTTCTTC
TRBV29-1	-	-	TRBJ1-2	CSVWATGKGYTF	TGCAGCGTTTGGGCCACGGGGAAAGGCTACACCTTC
TRBV10-3	-	-	TRBJ2-7	CAIRPSSGVGVSYEQYF	TGTGCCATCAGGCCCTCGTCGGGGGTTGGAGTCTCCTACGAGCAGTACTTC
TRBV6-1	TRBD1	once	TRBJ2-3	CASRAPGGGTDTQYF	TGTGCCAGCAGAGCCCCAGGGGGAGGCACAGATACGCAGTATTTT
TRBV6-1	TRBD2	-	TRBJ2-3	CASSATSGGLTDTQYF	TGTGCCAGCAGTGCGACTAGCGGGGGCCTAACAGATACGCAGTATTTT
TRBV28	TRBD1	-	TRBJ1-5	CASSPADRVNQPQHF	TGTGCCAGCAGTCCCGCTGACAGGGTCAATCAGCCCCAGCATTTT
TRBV5-8	-	-	TRBJ1-1	CASSLDGPTNTEAFF	TGTGCCAGCAGCTTGGATGGGCCCACGAACACTGAAGCTTTCTTT
TRBV5-4	TRBD2	-	TRBJ2-3	CASLTGGSPDTQYF	TGTGCCAGCCTGACCGGCGGGAGTCCAGATACGCAGTATTTT
TRBV19	-	-	TRBJ1-1	CASSPRQTPVNTEAFF	TGTGCCAGTAGTCCCCGTCAGACACCGGTGAACACTGAAGCTTTCTTT
TRBV6-1	TRBD1	-	TRBJ2-1	CASGWTGGMNEQFF	TGTGCCAGCGGATGGACAGGGGGCATGAATGAGCAGTTCTTC
TRBV7-6	-	-	TRBJ1-2	CASSPLGRDGYTF	TGTGCCAGCAGCCCGCTGGGGAGGGATGGCTACACCTTC
TRBV6-1	TRBD1	-	TRBJ1-4	CASSDKMGNRGEKLFF	TGTGCCAGCAGTGATAAAATGGGGAACAGGGGTGAAAAACTGTTTTTT
TRBV13	-	-	TRBJ2-3	CASSLETIVGGAPDTQYF	TGTGCCAGCAGCTTAGAAACTATAGTCGGAGGTGCGCCAGATACGCAGTATTTT
TRBV2	TRBD1	-	TRBJ1-4	CASRTGGTPNEKLFF	TGTGCCAGCAGGACAGGGGGCACTCCTAATGAAAAACTGTTTTTT
TRBV27	TRBD1	-	TRBJ1-4	CANYSRDRGHEKLFF	TGTGCCAACTACAGCCGGGACAGGGGGCATGAAAAACTGTTTTTT
TRBV6-1	-	once	TRBJ1-5	CASTSGGAEQPQHF	TGTGCCAGCACCAGTGGGGGGGCCGAGCAGCCCCAGCATTTT
TRBV7-2	TRBD1	-	TRBJ2-3	CASSPYRGTSTDTQYF	TGTGCCAGCAGCCCTTACAGGGGCACTAGCACAGATACGCAGTATTTT
TRBV2	TRBD1	-	TRBJ2-3	CASSLKGQGTDTQYF	TGTGCCAGCAGCCTGAAGGGACAGGGAACAGATACGCAGTATTTT
TRBV29-1	TRBD1	-	TRBJ2-7	CSVGTGWEQYF	TGCAGCGTAGGGACAGGGTGGGAGCAGTACTTC
TRBV9	-	few	TRBJ1-6	CASSLMSSYNSPLHF	TGTGCCAGCAGCCTAATGAGCTCCTATAATTCACCCCTCCACTTT